These 20 T cell receptor beta chains came from one sample sequenced in a study of tumor-infiltrating lymphocytes in primary liver carcinoma. TCR beta cDNA was made from 450 to 550 ng total RNA with a constant-region primer. TCR beta libraries came from three nested multiplex PCR rounds using slightly modified ARM-PCR. TRBV1-TRBV30 forward primers paired with a C-beta reverse primer drove the first two PCR rounds, about 10 cycles each. TCRdb itself ran the multiplex PCR reads through MiXCR, one entry per CDR3 protein. The sample holds a few hundred thousand distinct CDR3 sequences, more than 55% seen once. The study extracted blood RNA from unsorted whole blood and also extracted germline DNA. The specimen was peripheral blood. The receptors were gathered from a woman aged 25 to 39 with primary liver carcinoma and hepatitis B virus infection.

The chain recombines TRBV7-9 with TRBJ2-7; D is ambiguous. The CDR3 length is 13 residues. Germline assignment: CDR1 SEHNR and CDR2 FQNEAQ (reference sequence). V shed 5 bases and J shed 6 bases, with 14 bases lying between them. The CDR3 DNA reads TGTGCCAGCAGCCCCGTTACGGACGGCGAGCAGTACTTC. Its translation is CASSPVTDGEQYF.

This clonotype was detected only once. A much larger clone is a single base away; this may be a read error. This rearrangement joins TRBV12-3 or TRBV12-4 to TRBJ2-1; 10 nucleotides align to TRBD1. The CDR3 is made up of 15 amino acids. The CDR3 region has the DNA TGTGCCAGCAGTTTGGTGGGACAGGGGAGGGATGAGCAGTTATTC. As protein: CASSLVGQGRDEQLF.

Remarks on this clonotype: Sequence at one end of the junction differs from germline and may be a read error. This chain joins TRBV6-5 and TRBJ2-2, with 7 bases identical to TRBD2. This CDR3 is built from 17 residues. Germline loops: CDR1 MNHEY, CDR2 SVGAGI. DNA for the CDR3: TGTGCAAGCAGTCCCCGGTTCGGGGGGACGAACACCGGGGAGCTGTTTTTT. It codes for CASSPRFGGTNTGELFF.

A note on this clonotype: One end of the junction is discordant with germline, which a read error may explain. The rearrangement links TRBV4-2 to TRBJ2-5, with 7 bases lining up with TRBD2. Germline loops: CDR1 LGHNA, CDR2 YNFKEQ. The CDR3 has 13 amino acids. Here the CDR3 DNA reads TGTGCTAGCAGCCTTCGACTAGCCAGGACCCAGTACTTC. This sequence encodes CASSLRLARTQYF.

This clonotype was detected ten times or more. V is TRBV29-1 and J is TRBJ2-1, with 10 positions matching TRBD2. J gave up 3 bases and V 0 bases, and 5 bases lay outside the gene matches. The germline V gene encodes CDR1 SQVTM and CDR2 ANQGSEA. The length of the CDR3 is 16 residues. The CDR3 region has the DNA TGCAGCGTTGAAGATGCAGCGGGAGGGCGCTACAATGAGCAGTTCTTC. It is translated as CSVEDAAGGRYNEQFF.

DNA of the CDR3: TGCAGCGTTGCTAGCAGGGTTTGGGACTATGGCTACACCTTC. Its translation: CSVASRVWDYGYTF. This sequence joins TRBV29-1 and TRBJ1-2; tentatively, D is TRBD1 (5 bases). V gave up 4 bases and J gave up 3 bases, with 15 bases separating them. Germline values: CDR1 SQVTM, CDR2 ANQGSEA. The CDR3 extends over 14 amino acids.

As for this clonotype: The CDR3 does not end in the conserved phenylalanine or tryptophan, so this is likely a read error. The chain uses TRBV11-2 and TRBJ2-4; TRBD1 might be the D (6 bases). CDR1 is SGHAT and CDR2 is FQNNGV in the germline V gene. V lost 7 bases and J 0 bases, leaving 13 bases between the germline ends. This CDR3 has 15 residues. The CDR3 coding sequence is TGTGCCAGCATCTCACAGGGTCTAGCCAAAAACATTCAGTACTCC. This encodes CASISQGLAKNIQYS.

V and J are TRBV6-5 and TRBJ2-7; D may be TRBD1 (6 bases). Germline lookup yields CDR1 MNHEY and CDR2 SVGAGI. Trimming removed 7 bases from V and 0 bases from J, with 13 bases in between. The CDR3 runs 14 residues. In nucleotides, the CDR3 is TGTGCCAGCAATTCAACAGGGCCCTCCTACGAGCAGTACTTC. Amino acid sequence: CASNSTGPSYEQYF.

V gene TRBV6-5 combines with J gene TRBJ2-1; tentatively, D is TRBD2 (5 bases). This CDR3 has 15 amino acids. V lost 6 bases and J lost 4, with 16 bases in between. Germline lookup yields CDR1 MNHEY and CDR2 SVGAGI. The CDR3 coding sequence is TGTGCCAGCAGAGGCTCTAGCCCTTTGTACAATGAGCAGTTCTTC. It specifies CASRGSSPLYNEQFF.

The table lists this clonotype with a count of one. With a much larger clone just one base away, this may be a read error. The chain is built from TRBV29-1 and TRBJ2-3; D unresolved. The CDR3 totals 13 residues. CDR1 is SQVTM, CDR2 ANQGSEA, per germline. The CDR3 sequence is CSAERQGTDTQYF. The CDR3 DNA is TGCAGCGCTGAACGCCAGGGCACAGATACGCAGTATTTT.

This clonotype was seen ten or more times. The genes are TRBV6-1 and TRBJ1-2; unclear D gene. The V gene's germline CDR1 is MNHNS and CDR2 SASEGT. The germline V and J ends were trimmed by 4 bases and 4 bases, with 10 bases remaining between them. The CDR3 has 13 residues. CDR3 residues: CASSVKMGYGYTF. As DNA, the CDR3 is TGTGCCAGCAGTGTTAAGATGGGCTATGGCTACACCTTC.

Notes on this clonotype: It is likely a read error, because the conserved phenylalanine at the end of the CDR3 is missing. The chain joins TRBV4-1 to TRBJ2-7, with D perhaps matching TRBD1 (6 bases). This CDR3 has 16 amino acids. Germline lookup yields CDR1 MGHRA and CDR2 YSYEKL. Trimming left V 0 bases short and J 4 bases short, with 16 bases between. CDR3 protein: CASSQDLGTPVYEQYS. CDR3 bases: TGCGCCAGCAGCCAAGATCTGGGGACACCCGTATACGAGCAGTACTCC.

V and J are TRBV7-9 and TRBJ2-3; 7 bases align to TRBD2. The V and J ends lost 1 base and 5 bases, in that order; junction bases with no gene match: 9. The length of the CDR3 is 16 residues. Germline CDR1 is SEHNR and CDR2 is FQNEAQ (reference sequence). CDR3 in DNA: TGTGCCAGCAGCTTAGGATGGGCGGGAGTAATAGATACGCAGTATTTT. It translates to CASSLGWAGVIDTQYF.

As regards this clonotype: The junction does not match germline at one end; this may be a read error. V gene TRBV12-3 or TRBV12-4 combines with J gene TRBJ2-2; TRBD2 might be the D (6 bases). The CDR3 extends over 16 amino acids. The CDR3 DNA reads as TGTGTCAGCAGTCCCTGGGGCGGGGTCGACACCGGGGAGCTGTTTTTT. The encoded protein is CVSSPWGGVDTGELFF.

On this clonotype itself: This could be a read error, since a much larger clone is one nucleotide away. The chain joins TRBV4-2 to TRBJ2-7; 7 nucleotides match TRBD2. CDR1 and CDR2 from the germline V gene are LGHNA and YNFKEQ. The CDR3 loop spans 14 amino acids. The ends lost 5 bases at V and 2 bases at J; junction bases unmatched: 6. The CDR3 region has the DNA TGTGCCAGCAGCATCGGGACTATTCCCTACGAGCAGTACTTC. Amino acid sequence: CASSIGTIPYEQYF.

The table lists this clonotype with a count of one. This clone may be a read error of a much larger clone one base away. This rearrangement joins TRBV4-1 to TRBJ2-7; TRBD1 is a possible D gene (5 bases). Germline-derived CDR1 and CDR2 are MGHRA and YSYEKL. This CDR3 is built from 13 residues. Trimming pared 8 bases from V and 5 bases from J, leaving 16 bases between. The CDR3 here is CASRKTVDNEQYF. The CDR3 bases are TGCGCCAGCCGAAAGACAGTGGACAACGAGCAGTACTTC.

This chain connects TRBV28 to TRBJ1-6; a possible D gene is TRBD1 (6 bases). Germline V gene lookup returns CDR1 MDHEN and CDR2 SYDVKM. This CDR3 has 15 residues. Trimming stripped 3 bases from V and 11 bases from J, with 17 bases between. CDR3 DNA: TGTGCCAGCAGTTTGTTTTACAGGGAAAATCCACCCCTCCACTTT. Translated: CASSLFYRENPPLHF.

This clonotype was seen many times. The V and J genes are TRBV12-3 or TRBV12-4 and TRBJ2-1, with D perhaps given as TRBD1 or TRBD2 (5 bases each). V lost 5 bases and J lost 13, with 21 bases in between. The CDR3 is made up of 14 amino acids. The CDR3: CASSPRNPPGDQFF. The DNA of the CDR3 is TGTGCCAGCAGTCCCCGAAATCCACCCGGGGACCAGTTCTTC.

Remarks on this clonotype: This clone may be a read error of a much larger clone one base away. The chain links TRBV5-6 to TRBJ2-6, with D possibly being TRBD1 (5 bases). This CDR3 contains 15 residues. Germline-derived CDR1 and CDR2 are SGHDT and YYEEEE. CDR3 nucleotides: TGTGCCAGCAGCTTGGGAGGAGCTGGGGCCACCGTCCTGACTTTC. This codes for CASSLGGAGATVLTF.

The rearrangement joins TRBV23-1 to TRBJ1-5, with 8 nucleotides matching TRBD1. TRBV23-1 is marked as an open reading frame, function uncertain. The CDR3 is 16 residues long. With V trimmed by 9 bases and J by 0 bases, 10 bases remained unmatched. The DNA of the CDR3 is TGCGCCAGTAAACAGGGGGGGCGCGGTAGCAATCAGCCCCAGCATTTT. Protein sequence: CASKQGGRGSNQPQHF.